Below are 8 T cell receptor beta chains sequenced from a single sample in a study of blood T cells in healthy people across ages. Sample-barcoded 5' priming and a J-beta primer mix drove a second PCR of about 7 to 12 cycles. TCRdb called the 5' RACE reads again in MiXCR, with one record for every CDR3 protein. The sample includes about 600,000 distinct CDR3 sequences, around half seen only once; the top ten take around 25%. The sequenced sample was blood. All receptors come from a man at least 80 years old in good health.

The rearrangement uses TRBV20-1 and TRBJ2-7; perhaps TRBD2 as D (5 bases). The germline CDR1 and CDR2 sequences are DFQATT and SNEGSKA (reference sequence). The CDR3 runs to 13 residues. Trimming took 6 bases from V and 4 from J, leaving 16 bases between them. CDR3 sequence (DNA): TGCAGTGCCGCGACCCCTAGCCATTACGAGCAGTACTTC. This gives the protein CSAATPSHYEQYF.

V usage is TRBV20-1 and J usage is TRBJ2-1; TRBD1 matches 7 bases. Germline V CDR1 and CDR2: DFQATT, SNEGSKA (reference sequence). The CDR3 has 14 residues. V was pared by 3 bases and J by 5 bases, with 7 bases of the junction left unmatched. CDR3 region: CSASRGRVNNEQFF. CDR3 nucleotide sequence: TGCAGTGCTAGTAGGGGGCGGGTTAACAATGAGCAGTTCTTC.

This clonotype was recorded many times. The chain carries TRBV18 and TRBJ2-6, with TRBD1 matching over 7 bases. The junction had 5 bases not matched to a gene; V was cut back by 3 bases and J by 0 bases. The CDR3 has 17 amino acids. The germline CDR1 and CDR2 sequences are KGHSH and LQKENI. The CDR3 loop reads CASSPGTANSGANVLTF. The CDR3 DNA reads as TGTGCCAGCTCACCTGGGACAGCCAACTCTGGGGCCAACGTCCTGACTTTC.

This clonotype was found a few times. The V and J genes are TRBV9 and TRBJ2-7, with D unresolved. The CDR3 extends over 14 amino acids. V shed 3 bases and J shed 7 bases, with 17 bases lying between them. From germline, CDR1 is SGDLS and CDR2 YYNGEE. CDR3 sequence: CASSAGRFWVEQYF. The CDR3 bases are TGTGCCAGCAGCGCAGGACGGTTTTGGGTTGAGCAGTACTTC.

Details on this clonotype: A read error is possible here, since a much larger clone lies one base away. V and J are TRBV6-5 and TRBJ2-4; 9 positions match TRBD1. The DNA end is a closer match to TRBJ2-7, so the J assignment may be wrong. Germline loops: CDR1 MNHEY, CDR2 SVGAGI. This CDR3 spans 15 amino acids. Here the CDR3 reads CAGSPYGTGMYEQYF. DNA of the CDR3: TGTGCCGGCAGTCCCTATGGGACAGGGATGTACGAGCAGTACTTC.

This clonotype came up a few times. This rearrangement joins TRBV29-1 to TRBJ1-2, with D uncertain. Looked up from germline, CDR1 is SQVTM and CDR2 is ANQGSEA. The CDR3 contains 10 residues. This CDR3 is CASGPDGYTF. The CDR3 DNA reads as TGCGCCTCGGGTCCAGATGGCTACACCTTC.

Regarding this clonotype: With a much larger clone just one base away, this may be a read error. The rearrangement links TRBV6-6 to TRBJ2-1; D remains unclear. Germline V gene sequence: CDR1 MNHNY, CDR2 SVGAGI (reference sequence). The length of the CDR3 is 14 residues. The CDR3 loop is CASSDSANYNEQFF. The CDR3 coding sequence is TGTGCCAGCAGTGACTCGGCAAACTACAATGAGCAGTTCTTC.

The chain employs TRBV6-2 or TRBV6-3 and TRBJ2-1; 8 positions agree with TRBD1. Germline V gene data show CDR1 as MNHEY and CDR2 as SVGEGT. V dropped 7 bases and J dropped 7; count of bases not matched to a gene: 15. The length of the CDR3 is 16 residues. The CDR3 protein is CASTLPPRGRRNEQFF. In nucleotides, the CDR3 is TGTGCCAGCACCCTCCCCCCCAGGGGGCGGAGGAATGAGCAGTTCTTC.